What follows is one T cell receptor beta chain and its context. CDR3 length: 13 amino acids. Trimming took 3 bases from V and 8 from J, leaving 13 bases between them. Germline CDR1 reads SNHLY; CDR2 reads FYNNEI. This sample stems from a study of blood T cell repertoires in COVID-19. Profiled with immunoSEQ multiplex PCR; TCRdb holds only in-frame clones, not every one. The data show roughly 500,000 clones, with 89% seen just once and roughly 0.84% held by the top ten. Sequenced input: peripheral blood. This rearrangement joins TRBV2 to TRBJ1-2; D unresolved. The sequence was obtained from a man younger than 35 with COVID-19, enrolled during active disease. CDR3 DNA sequence: TGTGCCAGCAGTGAGGGCCAAACGGGGGGCTACACCTTC. It encodes CASSEGQTGGYTF.